This paragraph covers one TCR beta chain sequence. Its antigen remains unidentified. The data originate from a study of response to subunit inactivated influenza vaccine. Overall study findings and caveats: There was a suggestion from the authors that each seasonal influenza vaccination recruits few new T cells.

TCRdb re-derived calls from the RT-PCR reads in MiXCR, one entry per CDR3 protein. The sample lists hundreds of thousands of distinct CDR3 sequences, about 15% occurring once. Between the trimmed V and J ends, which lost 0 bases and 6 bases, there was a span of 12 bases. The germline V gene has CDR1 SGHRS and CDR2 YFSETQ. CDR3 length: 15 residues. The sample consisted of PBMCs from blood, taken roughly 12 days after vaccination. This sequence originates from a man between 50 and 59 years old who received an inactivated influenza vaccine. This chain connects TRBV5-1 to TRBJ2-2; possibly TRBD1 for D (5 bases). CDR3 DNA sequence: TGCGCCAGCAGCTTGGAGTCAGGGCGAGCCGGGGAGCTGTTTTTT. It translates to CASSLESGRAGELFF.